The present entry profiles one T cell receptor beta chain with its context. This sample was taken from a study of T-cell reconstitution after alpha-beta-depleted transplantation in children. Unique molecular identifiers were built into the TCRbeta library. In TCRdb, the PCR reads were re-called with MiXCR into one record per CDR3 protein. The table shows approximately 490,000 distinct CDR3 sequences, with around an eighth occurring only once. V was trimmed by 0 bases and J by 4 bases, leaving 13 bases between them. Germline CDR1 reads SGHDN; CDR2 reads FVKESK. The CDR3 loop spans 15 amino acids. The sequencing here drew on PBMCs from the stem cell graft donor, taken from the stem cell graft. The receptor comes from a human donor who donated a stem cell graft to a child with combined immunodeficiency. The chain couples TRBV14 to TRBJ2-7; tentatively, D is TRBD1 or TRBD2 (5 bases each). CDR3 loop: CASSQDRDGEYEQYF. The CDR3 nucleotides read TGTGCCAGCAGCCAAGATAGGGACGGAGAGTACGAGCAGTACTTC.